This T cell receptor (beta chain) is from a study of cytomegalovirus exposure and HLA in healthy donors. Study-wide results and caveats: In terms of immune exposure information, only CMV serostatus was available.

This PCR relied on a set of 60 Vbeta primers and 13 Jbeta primers. Assay: immunoSEQ multiplex PCR; the TCRdb copy retains only in-frame clones and omits some. The table shows about 42,000 clones, with 50% occurring only once. This clone has a handful of counts. Its antigen is unknown. The ends lost 5 bases at V and 6 bases at J; junction bases unmatched: 6. The CDR3 contains 14 residues. CDR1 and CDR2 (germline): MNHEY, SMNVEV (reference sequence). Sequencing was performed on PBMCs. The chain has TRBV27 and TRBJ2-1, with 8 bases matching TRBD2. The receptor was derived from a human donor in good health. CDR3 coding DNA: TGTGCCAGCAGTCTTGGACTAGCTAGCAATGAGCAGTTCTTC. This encodes CASSLGLASNEQFF.